This T cell receptor beta chain was recovered during a study of blood T cell repertoires in COVID-19. The junction had 11 bases not matched to a gene; V was cut back by 6 bases and J by 4 bases. This CDR3 has 15 amino acids. Germline V gene sequence: CDR1 SGHRS, CDR2 YFSETQ. Profiled with immunoSEQ multiplex PCR; TCRdb holds only in-frame clones, not every one. This table holds about 200,000 clones, 75% to 90% found once. This sequence was found in a man aged 40-50 years who had recovered from COVID-19. The rearrangement links TRBV5-1 to TRBJ1-1; 8 nucleotides agree with TRBD1. Sequenced: PBMCs or T cells enriched from blood (not recorded which). The DNA of the CDR3 is TGCGCCAGCACTGGGCCCGACAGGGGCCGCACTGAAGCTTTCTTT. Amino acid sequence: CASTGPDRGRTEAFF.